These T cell receptor beta chains were read from a single sample in a study of molecular identifiers for immune sequencing clone quantification. TCRdb re-called the PCR reads with MiXCR, one entry per CDR3 protein. The sample gives about 630,000 distinct CDR3 sequences, about 25% of which show up once; 0.78% is in the top ten. The material sequenced was naive CD8+ T cells from blood, with Jurkat cell RNA spiked in. Every receptor here comes from a human donor in good health. Some libraries in this study had Jurkat cell RNA spiked in. Each CDR3 is given with its conserved first and last residue. Each record gives: V gene, clone size, J gene, D gene, CDR3 protein, CDR3 DNA. A D gene is named only where the DNA matches it firmly. Size is stated for part of the rows, as once, few or many counts, or as a class when the clone is expanded.

V: TRBV3-1
size: NA
J: TRBJ2-5
D: NA
CDR3: CASSQDPQDGGQETQYF
DNA: TGTGCCAGCAGCCAAGATCCCCAGGATGGAGGCCAAGAGACCCAGTACTTC

V: TRBV5-1
size: many
J: TRBJ2-3
D: NA
CDR3: CASSGSGPVSYTDTQYF
DNA: TGCGCCAGCAGCGGTTCAGGGCCAGTCTCCTACACAGATACGCAGTATTTT

V: TRBV3-2
size: NA
J: TRBJ2-7
D: NA
CDR3: CASSPDSRAGYEQYF
DNA: TGTGCCAGCAGCCCTGACAGCAGGGCGGGGTACGAGCAGTACTTC

V: TRBV27
size: NA
J: TRBJ2-7
D: NA
CDR3: CASSISGLSIPPYEQYF
DNA: TGTGCCAGCAGTATCTCGGGACTCTCCATTCCCCCCTACGAGCAGTACTTC

V: TRBV29-1
size: many
J: TRBJ2-5
D: TRBD2
CDR3: CSVELAGTLQETQYF
DNA: TGCAGCGTTGAACTAGCGGGAACTCTCCAAGAGACCCAGTACTTC

V: TRBV30
size: NA
J: TRBJ2-7
D: NA
CDR3: CAWSQGGTPYEQYF
DNA: TGTGCCTGGAGTCAAGGGGGAACCCCCTACGAGCAGTACTTC

V: TRBV20-1
size: many
J: TRBJ2-7
D: TRBD2
CDR3: CSARDLASGSPEQYF
DNA: TGCAGTGCTAGAGATCTGGCTAGCGGGAGCCCCGAGCAGTACTTC

V: TRBV3-1
size: few
J: TRBJ2-7
D: TRBD2
CDR3: CASSPQPGLAGYEQYF
DNA: TGTGCCAGCAGCCCGCAACCGGGACTAGCAGGGTACGAGCAGTACTTC

V: TRBV9
size: NA
J: TRBJ1-2
D: NA
CDR3: CASSEGWGTYGYTF
DNA: TGTGCCAGCAGCGAGGGTTGGGGTACCTATGGCTACACCTTC

V: TRBV4-1
size: many
J: TRBJ2-7
D: NA
CDR3: CASSQDGRAYEQYF
DNA: TGCGCCAGCAGCCAAGATGGCAGGGCCTACGAGCAGTACTTC

V: TRBV4-2
size: NA
J: TRBJ2-3
D: TRBD2
CDR3: CASSHRLAGARSRTDTQYF
DNA: TGTGCCAGCAGCCACCGACTAGCGGGGGCCCGTTCTCGCACAGATACGCAGTATTTT

V: TRBV2
size: few
J: TRBJ2-7
D: TRBD2
CDR3: CASILGTSRYEQYF
DNA: TGTGCCAGCATCCTCGGGACTAGCCGCTACGAGCAGTACTTC

V: TRBV20-1
size: NA
J: TRBJ1-2
D: NA
CDR3: CSANSGSPYGYPF
DNA: TGCAGTGCTAATTCGGGCAGTCCCTATGGCTACCCCTTC

V: TRBV4-3
size: many
J: TRBJ2-5
D: NA
CDR3: CASSQDRDPGQTQYF
DNA: TGCGCCAGCAGCCAAGATAGGGACCCCGGGCAGACCCAGTACTTC

V: TRBV6-2/TRBV6-3
size: many
J: TRBJ2-3
D: TRBD2
CDR3: CASSYSTSGRGSTDTQYF
DNA: TGTGCCAGCAGTTACTCGACTAGCGGGAGGGGATCAACAGATACGCAGTATTTT

V: TRBV4-1
size: many
J: TRBJ1-1
D: TRBD1
CDR3: CASSPTGQNTEAFF
DNA: TGCGCCAGCAGCCCGACAGGGCAGAACACTGAAGCTTTCTTT

V: TRBV29-1
size: few
J: TRBJ2-7
D: TRBD2
CDR3: CSVELAGASSYEQYF
DNA: TGCAGCGTGGAACTAGCGGGGGCAAGCTCCTACGAGCAGTACTTC

V: TRBV25-1
size: many
J: TRBJ2-3
D: NA
CDR3: CASSSGPAADTQYF
DNA: TGTGCCAGCAGTTCGGGCCCAGCGGCAGATACGCAGTATTTT

V: TRBV7-6
size: NA
J: TRBJ2-5
D: TRBD1
CDR3: CANSRGQGQETQYF
DNA: TGTGCCAACAGCCGAGGACAGGGGCAAGAGACCCAGTACTTC

V: TRBV19
size: NA
J: TRBJ2-7
D: NA
CDR3: CASSIGVSAYEQYF
DNA: TGTGCCAGTAGTATTGGGGTATCGGCCTACGAGCAGTACTTC

V: TRBV7-9
size: many
J: TRBJ2-3
D: NA
CDR3: CASSQDRDTQYF
DNA: TGTGCCAGCAGCCAAGACAGGGATACGCAGTATTTT

V: TRBV5-4
size: NA
J: TRBJ1-2
D: NA
CDR3: CASSLAVLTSGYGYTF
DNA: TGTGCCAGCAGCTTGGCCGTCTTGACCAGTGGCTATGGCTACACCTTC

V: TRBV20-1
size: NA
J: TRBJ2-2
D: NA
CDR3: CSARDLVAPGTGELFF
DNA: TGCAGTGCTAGAGATCTAGTGGCCCCAGGCACCGGGGAGCTGTTTTTT

V: TRBV21-1
size: few
J: TRBJ1-2
D: NA
CDR3: CASSKGEVHGYTF
DNA: TGTGCCAGCAGCAAAGGTGAAGTGCATGGCTACACCTTC

V: TRBV30
size: few
J: TRBJ2-5
D: TRBD1
CDR3: CAWRPGTGDGETQYF
DNA: TGTGCCTGGAGGCCCGGGACAGGGGACGGAGAGACCCAGTACTTC